This TCR beta chain was sequenced in a study of blood T cell repertoires in COVID-19. Background on the study: Material from acute and convalescent COVID-19 was sourced from the United States, Italy and Spain. PBMCs, B-cell-depleted T cells, or T cells were the source of the cDNA or gDNA that made up the material.

Germline CDR1 and CDR2: LGHNA and YNFKEQ. The CDR3 runs 15 residues. V lost 3 bases, J lost 1 base, and 12 bases lay in between. Original methodology: For nucleated cells, counts were estimated from reference gene primer amplification. Data came from immunoSEQ multiplex PCR; TCRdb stores just in-frame clones and leaves some out. Clone size and V and J calls were adopted from that table, with D and trimming inferred from the DNA. The data show some 250,000 clones, roughly 91% seen once. The sequencing input was peripheral blood. This receptor was obtained from a woman between 40 and 50 years old who had recovered from COVID-19. The rearrangement joins TRBV4-2 to TRBJ2-5; no clear D. CDR3: CASSQGQGPQETQYF. In DNA form, the CDR3 reads TGTGCCAGCAGCCAGGGCCAAGGCCCCCAAGAGACCCAGTACTTC.